The TCR beta chain under discussion was sequenced for a study of molecular identifiers for immune sequencing clone quantification. A single record per CDR3 protein comes from TCRdb applying MiXCR to the PCR reads. The sample lists around 470,000 distinct CDR3 sequences; about 25% were seen once. The germline V gene encodes CDR1 MNHEY and CDR2 SMNVEV (reference sequence). V gave up 6 bases and J gave up 7 bases, with 16 bases separating them. The CDR3 length is 14 residues. The genes are TRBV27 and TRBJ1-5, with D maybe TRBD1 (5 bases). The TCR originated in a human donor in good health. Some libraries in this study had Jurkat cell RNA spiked in. The sequenced sample was naive CD8+ T cells from blood, with Jurkat cell RNA spiked in. Subset: FACS-sorted CD8+CD4-CCR7+CD45RA+ naive T cells. CDR3 sequence: CASSIRAGLQPQHF. In DNA, the CDR3 is TGTGCCAGCAGCATCCGGGCAGGGCTCCAGCCCCAGCATTTT.